The source of this T cell receptor (beta chain) is a study of blood T cell repertoires in COVID-19. Study-level information: T cells, B-cell-depleted T cells, or PBMCs provided the cDNA or gDNA that served as material.

CDR1 is SGHAT, CDR2 FQNNGV, per germline. Trimming took off 5 bases at V and 2 bases at J, with 10 bases between the two ends. CDR3 length: 13 residues. TCRdb's copy holds only in-frame clones and misses some; the assay was immunoSEQ multiplex PCR. The sample consists of approximately 74,000 clones, approximately 91% of them appearing once. This clonotype was sampled from a man between 65 and 85 years old with acute or convalescent COVID-19. The specimen was peripheral blood. The rearrangement joins TRBV11-2 to TRBJ2-7, with a tentative D call TRBD1 (6 bases). As DNA, the CDR3 is TGTGCCAGCAGCCAAGGACAGACCTACGAGCAGTACTTC. Its translation is CASSQGQTYEQYF.